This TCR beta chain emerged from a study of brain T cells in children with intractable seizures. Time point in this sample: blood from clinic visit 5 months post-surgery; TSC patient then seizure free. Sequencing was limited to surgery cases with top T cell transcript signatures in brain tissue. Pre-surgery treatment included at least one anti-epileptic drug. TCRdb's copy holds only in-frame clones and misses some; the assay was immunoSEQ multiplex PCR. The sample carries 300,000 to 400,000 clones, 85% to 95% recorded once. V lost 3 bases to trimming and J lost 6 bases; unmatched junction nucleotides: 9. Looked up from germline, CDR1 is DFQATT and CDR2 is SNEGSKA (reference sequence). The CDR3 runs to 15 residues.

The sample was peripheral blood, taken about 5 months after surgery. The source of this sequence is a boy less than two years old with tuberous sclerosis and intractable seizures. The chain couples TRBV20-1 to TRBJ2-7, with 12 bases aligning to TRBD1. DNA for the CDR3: TGCAGTGCTAGTAGACCGGGACAGGGGGCGGCCGAGCAGTACTTC. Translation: CSASRPGQGAAEQYF.